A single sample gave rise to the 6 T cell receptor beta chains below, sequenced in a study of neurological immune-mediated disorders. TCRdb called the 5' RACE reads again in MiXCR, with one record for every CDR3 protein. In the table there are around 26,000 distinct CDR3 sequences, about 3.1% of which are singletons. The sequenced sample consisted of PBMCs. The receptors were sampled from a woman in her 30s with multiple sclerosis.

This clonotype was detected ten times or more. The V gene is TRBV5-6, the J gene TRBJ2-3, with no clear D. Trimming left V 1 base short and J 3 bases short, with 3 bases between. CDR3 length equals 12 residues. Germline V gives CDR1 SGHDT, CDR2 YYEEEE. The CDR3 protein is CASSLWTDTQYF. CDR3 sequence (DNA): TGTGCCAGCAGCTTGTGGACAGATACGCAGTATTTT.

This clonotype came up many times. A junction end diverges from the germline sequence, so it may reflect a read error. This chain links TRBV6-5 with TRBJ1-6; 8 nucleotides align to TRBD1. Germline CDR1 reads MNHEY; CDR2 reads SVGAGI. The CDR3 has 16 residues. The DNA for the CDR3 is TGTGCCAGCAGTTACTCCCGACAGGGGATCAATTCACCCCTCAACTTT. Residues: CASSYSRQGINSPLNF.

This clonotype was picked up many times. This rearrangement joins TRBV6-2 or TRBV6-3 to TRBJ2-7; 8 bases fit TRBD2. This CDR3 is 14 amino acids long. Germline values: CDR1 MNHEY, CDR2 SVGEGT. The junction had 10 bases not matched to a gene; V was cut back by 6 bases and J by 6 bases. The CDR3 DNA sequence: TGTGCCAGCAGACAACAGCGGGAGCGGGGCGAGCAGTACTTC. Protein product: CASRQQRERGEQYF.

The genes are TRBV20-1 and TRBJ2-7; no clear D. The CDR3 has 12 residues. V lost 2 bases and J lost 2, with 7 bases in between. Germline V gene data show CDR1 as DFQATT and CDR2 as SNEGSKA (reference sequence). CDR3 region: CSARPAAYEQYF. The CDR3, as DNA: TGCAGTGCTAGACCGGCAGCCTACGAGCAGTACTTC.

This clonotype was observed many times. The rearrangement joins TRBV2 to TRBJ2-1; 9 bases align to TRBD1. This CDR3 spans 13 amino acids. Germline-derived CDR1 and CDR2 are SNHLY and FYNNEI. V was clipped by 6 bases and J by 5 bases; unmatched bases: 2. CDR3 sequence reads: CASSRDRDNEQFF. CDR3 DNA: TGTGCCAGCAGCCGGGACAGGGACAATGAGCAGTTCTTC. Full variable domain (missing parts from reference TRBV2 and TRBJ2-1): EPEVTQTPSHQVTQMGQEVILRCVPISNHLYFYWYRQILGQKVEFLVSFYNNEISEKSEIFDDQFSVERPDGSNFTLKIRSTKLEDSAMYFCASSRDRDNEQFFGPGTRLTVL.

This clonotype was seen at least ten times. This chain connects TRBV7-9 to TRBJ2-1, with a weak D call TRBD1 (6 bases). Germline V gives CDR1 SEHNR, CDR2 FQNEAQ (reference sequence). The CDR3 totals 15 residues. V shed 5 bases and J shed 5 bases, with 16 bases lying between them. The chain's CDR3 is CASSQGQGANNEQFF. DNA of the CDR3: TGTGCCAGCAGCCAGGGGCAGGGAGCCAACAATGAGCAGTTCTTC.